This T cell receptor (beta chain) was observed in a study of T cells in Graves' hyperthyroidism and ophthalmopathy. Amplification of TCR beta CDR3 regions used RNA as the template. The HTBI set primed first-round TCR CDR3 RT-PCR. One entry per CDR3 protein results from TCRdb running MiXCR on the multiplex PCR reads. The repertoire consists of hundreds of thousands of distinct CDR3 sequences, with approximately 15% occurring once and the leading ten covering less than 15%. Patients were excluded because of uncontrolled infection, other autoimmune disease, pregnancy or lactation. Trimming at V came to 5 bases and at J to 4 bases, leaving 5 bases not matched to a gene. This CDR3 has 14 amino acids. Germline V CDR1 and CDR2: MNHNS, SASEGT.

The source material was blood. The genes are TRBV6-1 and TRBJ2-7, with 10 positions matching TRBD1. The TCR was taken from a man aged 18-30 years with Graves' ophthalmopathy. CDR3 bases: TGTGCCAGCAGTACAGACAGGGGGCTGTACGAGCAGTACTTC. Its translation: CASSTDRGLYEQYF.